This TCR beta chain comes out of a study of shared clonotypes between healthy human individuals. Points from the study as a whole: Represented genetic and exposure-history diversity was restricted by having few donors. Sequencing depth was a factor that was expected to affect clonotype sharing among donors.

About this clone itself: Its specificity is not known.

This CDR3 has 19 amino acids. Germline lookup yields CDR1 MGHRA and CDR2 YSYEKL. Trimming cost V 0 bases and J 2 bases; bases outside gene matches: 9. Terminally differentiated effector memory CD45RA+ cells were excluded from the naive CD8 cells, which were CD45RO-negative and positively selected for CCR7. All of the donors resided in Nashville, Tennessee, and each was a Caucasian adult. DNA at about 210 ng, tens of thousands of T cell genomes, went into sorted-subset replicate PCRs. Data came from immunoSEQ multiplex PCR; TCRdb stores just in-frame clones and leaves some out. The table has hundreds of thousands of clones, approximately 90% seen once.

Specimen: naive CD8+ T cells sorted from blood. The clonotype was recovered from a man aged 25 to 40 in good health. The rearrangement joins TRBV4-1 to TRBJ2-3, with 12 bases fitting TRBD2. The CDR3, as DNA: TGCGCCAGCAGCCAAGATCTACTAGCGGGAGGTCATCCCACAGATACGCAGTATTTT. Its protein product is CASSQDLLAGGHPTDTQYF.